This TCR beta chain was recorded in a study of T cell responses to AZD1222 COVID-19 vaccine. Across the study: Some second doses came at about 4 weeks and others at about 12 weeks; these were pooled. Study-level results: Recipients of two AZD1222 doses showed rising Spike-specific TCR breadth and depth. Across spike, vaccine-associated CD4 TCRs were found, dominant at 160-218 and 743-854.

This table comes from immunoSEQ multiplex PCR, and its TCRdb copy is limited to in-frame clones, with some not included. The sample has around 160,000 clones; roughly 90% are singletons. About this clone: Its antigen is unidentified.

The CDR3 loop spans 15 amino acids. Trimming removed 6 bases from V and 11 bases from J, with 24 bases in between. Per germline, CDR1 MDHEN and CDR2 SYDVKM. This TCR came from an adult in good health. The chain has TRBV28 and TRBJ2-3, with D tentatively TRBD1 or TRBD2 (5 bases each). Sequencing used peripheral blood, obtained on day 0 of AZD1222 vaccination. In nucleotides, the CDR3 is TGTGCCAGCAGGCCTCCGGGACCTACGTCGATTAAGCAGTATTTT. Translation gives CASRPPGPTSIKQYF.